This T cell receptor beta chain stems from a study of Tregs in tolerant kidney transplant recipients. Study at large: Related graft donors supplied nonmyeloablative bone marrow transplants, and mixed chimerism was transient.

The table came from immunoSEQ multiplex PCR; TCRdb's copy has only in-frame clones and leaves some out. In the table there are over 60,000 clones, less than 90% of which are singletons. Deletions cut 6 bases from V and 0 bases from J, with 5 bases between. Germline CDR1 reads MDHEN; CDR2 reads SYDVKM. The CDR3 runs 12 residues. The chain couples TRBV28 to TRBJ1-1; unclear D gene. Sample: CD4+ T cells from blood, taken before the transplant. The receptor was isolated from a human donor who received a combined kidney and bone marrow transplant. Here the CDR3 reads CASRLLNTEAFF. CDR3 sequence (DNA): TGTGCCAGCAGACTTCTGAACACTGAAGCTTTCTTT.